These 3 T cell receptor beta chains came from one sample sequenced in a study of blood T cell repertoires in COVID-19. Assay used: immunoSEQ multiplex PCR; TCRdb lists only in-frame clones, some missing. The sample has about 97,000 clones, roughly nine tenths seen once. Sequencing was done on a sample of peripheral blood. All receptors derive from a woman between 45 and 60 years old with COVID-19, enrolled during active disease.

The V call is TRBV12-2, the J call TRBJ1-6. TRBV12-2 is given as a pseudogene. This CDR3 has 18 amino acids. The CDR3 nucleotides are TGTGCAAGTCGCTTCTCCCTGAGGGTGTGCTCCTATAATTCACCCCTCCACTTT. Translated, it gives CASRFSLRVCSYNSPLHF.

The rearrangement joins TRBV4-3 to TRBJ1-3; perhaps TRBD1 as D (5 bases). Germline loops: CDR1 LGHNA, CDR2 YSLEER. The CDR3 runs 15 residues. Between the trimmed V and J ends, which lost 0 bases and 4 bases, there was a span of 10 bases. CDR3 in amino acids: CASSQDAGTGNTIYF. In DNA, the CDR3 is TGCGCCAGCAGCCAAGATGCGGGGACGGGAAACACCATATATTTT.

The CDR3 DNA follows: TGTGCCAGCGGTCATGCAAACGGCTATGGCTACACCTTC. It specifies CASGHANGYGYTF. The V gene is TRBV27, the J gene TRBJ1-2; the D is unclear. Germline values: CDR1 MNHEY, CDR2 SMNVEV (reference sequence). V was clipped by 8 bases and J by 4 bases, with 14 bases between them. The CDR3 runs 13 residues.